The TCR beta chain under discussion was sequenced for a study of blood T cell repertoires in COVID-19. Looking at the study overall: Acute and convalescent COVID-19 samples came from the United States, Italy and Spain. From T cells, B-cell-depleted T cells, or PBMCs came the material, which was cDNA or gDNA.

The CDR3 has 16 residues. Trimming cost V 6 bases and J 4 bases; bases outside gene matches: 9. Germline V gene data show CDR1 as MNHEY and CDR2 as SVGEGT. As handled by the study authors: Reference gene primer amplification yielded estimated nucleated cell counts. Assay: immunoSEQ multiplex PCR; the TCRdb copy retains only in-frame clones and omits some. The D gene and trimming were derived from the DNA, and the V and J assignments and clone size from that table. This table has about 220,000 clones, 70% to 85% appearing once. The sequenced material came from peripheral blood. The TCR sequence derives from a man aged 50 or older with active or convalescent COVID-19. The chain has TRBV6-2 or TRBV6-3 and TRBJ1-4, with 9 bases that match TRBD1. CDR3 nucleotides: TGTGCCAGCAGCCCACAGGGGGCCTACGGTAATGAAAAACTGTTTTTT. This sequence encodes CASSPQGAYGNEKLFF.